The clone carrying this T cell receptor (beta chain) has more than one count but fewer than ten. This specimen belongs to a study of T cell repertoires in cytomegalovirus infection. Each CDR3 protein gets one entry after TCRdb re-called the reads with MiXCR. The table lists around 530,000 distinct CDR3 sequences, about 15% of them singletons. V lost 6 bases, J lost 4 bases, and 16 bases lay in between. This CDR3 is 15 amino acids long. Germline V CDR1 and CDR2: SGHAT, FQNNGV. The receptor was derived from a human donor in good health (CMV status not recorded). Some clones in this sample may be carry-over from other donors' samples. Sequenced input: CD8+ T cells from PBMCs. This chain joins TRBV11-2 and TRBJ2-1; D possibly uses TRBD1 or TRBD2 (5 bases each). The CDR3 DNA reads TGTGCCAGCAGTTGGGACCGCGACCTTTACAATGAGCAGTTCTTC. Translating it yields CASSWDRDLYNEQFF.